These 9 T cell receptor beta chains came from one sample sequenced in a study of blood T cells in healthy people across ages. A sample-barcoded 5' primer and a J-beta primer mix were used in a second PCR of roughly 7 to 11 cycles. TCRdb recomputed calls from the 5' RACE reads with MiXCR, one row per CDR3 protein. The profile shows hundreds of thousands of distinct CDR3 sequences, about 34% of them singletons. Sequenced sample: blood. These receptors were collected from a man between 18 and 29 years old in good health.

Only a few counts were recorded for this clonotype. J is TRBJ2-1 and V is TRBV7-2; 8 positions agree with TRBD2. In germline, CDR1 is SGHTA, CDR2 FQGNSA. The CDR3 contains 15 residues. Trimming took 1 base from V and 5 from J; bases not matched to a gene: 4. CDR3 protein: CASSLGAGDHNEQFF. In DNA, the CDR3 is TGTGCCAGCAGCTTAGGAGCGGGGGACCACAATGAGCAGTTCTTC. The whole variable domain, remainder taken from reference TRBV7-2 and TRBJ2-1, is GAGVSQSPSNKVTEKGKDVELRCDPISGHTALYWYRQSLGQGLEFLIYFQGNSAPDKSGLPSDRFSAERTGGSVSTLTIQRTQQEDSAVYLCASSLGAGDHNEQFFGPGTRLTVL.

This clonotype was counted many times. The genes are TRBV7-2 and TRBJ2-3, with 13 positions matching TRBD2. The CDR3 covers 16 residues. Per germline, CDR1 SGHTA and CDR2 FQGNSA. V lost 6 bases and J lost 4; bases outside the gene matches: 7. The CDR3 loop is CASSPRLAGGADTQYF. The DNA of the CDR3 is TGTGCCAGCAGTCCCCGACTAGCGGGGGGCGCAGATACGCAGTATTTT.

The chain recombines TRBV11-2 with TRBJ1-3; no clear D gene. The CDR3 is made up of 17 amino acids. CDR1 is SGHAT, CDR2 FQNNGV, per germline. V lost 0 bases to trimming and J lost 0 bases, with 12 bases between them. CDR3: CASSLDTQTHSGNTIYF. The CDR3, as DNA: TGTGCCAGCAGCTTAGATACCCAGACTCACTCTGGAAACACCATATATTTT.

The rearrangement links TRBV20-1 to TRBJ2-3, with 7 bases matching TRBD1. J gave up 0 bases and V 4 bases, and 1 base lay outside the gene matches. Germline CDR1 DFQATT, CDR2 SNEGSKA (reference sequence). CDR3 length: 13 amino acids. The chain's CDR3 is CSAKGASTDTQYF. The CDR3 DNA reads as TGCAGTGCTAAGGGGGCCAGCACAGATACGCAGTATTTT.

This chain joins TRBV5-1 and TRBJ2-1; the D is unclear. Germline CDR1 is SGHRS and CDR2 is YFSETQ. Trimming removed 4 bases at V and 5 bases at J, with 13 bases between. CDR3 length: 14 amino acids. The CDR3 DNA reads TGCGCCAGCAGCCCAAGGGATTCTAACAATGAGCAGTTCTTC. Amino acid sequence: CASSPRDSNNEQFF.

This clonotype turned up a few times. The chain joins TRBV3-1 to TRBJ2-3, with TRBD2 matching 9 bases. This CDR3 has 15 residues. CDR1 is LGHDT and CDR2 is YNNKEL in the germline V gene (reference sequence). The ends lost 4 bases at V and 1 base at J; junction bases unmatched: 3. In DNA form, the CDR3 reads TGTGCCAGCAGCCCCGTAGCGGGGGGCACAGATACGCAGTATTTT. Protein sequence: CASSPVAGGTDTQYF.

CDR3 sequence: CASGDGGGDTEAFF. Written as DNA, the CDR3 is TGCGCCAGTGGCGACGGCGGTGGCGACACTGAAGCTTTCTTT. This chain connects TRBV5-1 to TRBJ1-1; no reliable D call. The CDR3 covers 14 residues. Germline CDR1 and CDR2: SGHRS and YFSETQ. Trimming left V 8 bases short and J 3 bases short, with 17 bases between.

This sequence joins TRBV9 and TRBJ2-3; perhaps TRBD2 as D (6 bases). CDR3 length: 16 amino acids. Germline V CDR1 and CDR2: SGDLS, YYNGEE. Trimming stripped 0 bases from V and 0 bases from J, with 11 bases between. In DNA form, the CDR3 reads TGTGCCAGCAGCGTAGAGAGGCGGGGTAGCACAGATACGCAGTATTTT. Translation gives CASSVERRGSTDTQYF.

The chain employs TRBV15 and TRBJ1-1, with D maybe TRBD1 (5 bases). V dropped 0 bases and J dropped 4 bases, with 9 bases sitting between them. The CDR3 runs to 14 residues. The germline V gene encodes CDR1 LNHNV and CDR2 YYDKDF (reference sequence). The CDR3 spells CATSRDGGGTEAFF. CDR3 DNA: TGTGCCACCAGCAGAGATGGGGGGGGCACTGAAGCTTTCTTT. The full variable domain, in which reference TRBV15 and TRBJ1-1 provide the parts outside the CDR3, is DAMVIQNPRYQVTQFGKPVTLSCSQTLNHNVMYWYQQKSSQAPKLLFHYYDKDFNNEADTPDNFQSRRPNTSFCFLDIRSPGLGDTAMYLCATSRDGGGTEAFFGQGTRLTVV.